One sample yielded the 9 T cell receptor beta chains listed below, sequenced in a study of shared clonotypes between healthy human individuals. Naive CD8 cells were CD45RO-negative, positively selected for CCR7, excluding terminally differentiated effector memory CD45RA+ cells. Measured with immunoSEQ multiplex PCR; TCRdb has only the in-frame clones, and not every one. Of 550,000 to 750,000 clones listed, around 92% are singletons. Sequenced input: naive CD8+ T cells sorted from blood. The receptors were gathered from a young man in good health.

The CDR3 DNA follows: TGTGCCAGCAGCCAAATAGCCTCTGGGGCCAACGTCCTGACTTTC. Translation: CASSQIASGANVLTF. The chain combines TRBV14 with TRBJ2-6; no firm D call. Per germline, CDR1 SGHDN and CDR2 FVKESK. The germline V and J ends were trimmed by 2 bases and 0 bases, with 5 bases remaining between them. The CDR3 covers 15 residues.

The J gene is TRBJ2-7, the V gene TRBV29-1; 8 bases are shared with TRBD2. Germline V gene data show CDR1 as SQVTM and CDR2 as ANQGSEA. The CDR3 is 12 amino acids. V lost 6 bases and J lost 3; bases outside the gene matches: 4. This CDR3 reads CSVGLGFYEQYF. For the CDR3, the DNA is TGCAGCGTGGGACTAGGGTTCTACGAGCAGTACTTC.

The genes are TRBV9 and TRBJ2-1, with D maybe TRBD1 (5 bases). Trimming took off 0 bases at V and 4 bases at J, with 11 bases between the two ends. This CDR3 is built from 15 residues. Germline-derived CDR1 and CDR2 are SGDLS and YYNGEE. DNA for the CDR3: TGTGCCAGCAGCGTAGGCCAAGGGGAATACAATGAGCAGTTCTTC. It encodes CASSVGQGEYNEQFF.

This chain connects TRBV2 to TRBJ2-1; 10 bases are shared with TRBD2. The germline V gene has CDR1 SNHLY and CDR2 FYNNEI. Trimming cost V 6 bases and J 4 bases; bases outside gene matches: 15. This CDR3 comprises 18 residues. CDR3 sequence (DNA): TGTGCCAGCAGGCCCGGACCTAGCGGGAGTGGAGGTTACAATGAGCAGTTCTTC. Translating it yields CASRPGPSGSGGYNEQFF.

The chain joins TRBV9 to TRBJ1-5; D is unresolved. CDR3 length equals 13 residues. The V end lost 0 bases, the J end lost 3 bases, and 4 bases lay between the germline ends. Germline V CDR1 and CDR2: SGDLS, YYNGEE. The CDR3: CASSVDTNQPQHF. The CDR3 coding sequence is TGTGCCAGCAGCGTAGACACCAATCAGCCCCAGCATTTT.

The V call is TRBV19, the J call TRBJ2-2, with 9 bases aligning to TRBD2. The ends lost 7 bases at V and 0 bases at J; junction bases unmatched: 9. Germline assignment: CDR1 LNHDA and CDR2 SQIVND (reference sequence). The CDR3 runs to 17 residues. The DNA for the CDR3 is TGTGCCAGTAACCCTAAGAGACTAGCGGCGAACACCGGGGAGCTGTTTTTT. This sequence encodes CASNPKRLAANTGELFF.

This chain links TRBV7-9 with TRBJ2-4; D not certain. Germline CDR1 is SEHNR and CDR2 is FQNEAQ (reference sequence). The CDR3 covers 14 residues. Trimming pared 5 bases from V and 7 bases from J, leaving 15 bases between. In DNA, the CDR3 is TGTGCCAGCAGCCCCGTGGGATATTGGAACATTCAGTACTTC. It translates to CASSPVGYWNIQYF.

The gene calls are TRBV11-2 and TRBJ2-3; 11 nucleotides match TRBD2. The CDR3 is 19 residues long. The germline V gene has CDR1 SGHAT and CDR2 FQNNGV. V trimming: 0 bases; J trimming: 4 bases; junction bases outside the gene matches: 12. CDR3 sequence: CASSLDGLSSGGGSDTQYF. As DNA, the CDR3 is TGTGCCAGCAGCTTAGATGGGTTGAGTAGCGGGGGGGGATCAGATACGCAGTATTTT.

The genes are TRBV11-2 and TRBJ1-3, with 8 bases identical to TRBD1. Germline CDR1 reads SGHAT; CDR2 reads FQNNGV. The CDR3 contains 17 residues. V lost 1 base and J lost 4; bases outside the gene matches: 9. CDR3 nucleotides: TGTGCCAGCAGCTTAGCTTCTCAGGGGGCGACGGGAAACACCATATATTTT. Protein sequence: CASSLASQGATGNTIYF.